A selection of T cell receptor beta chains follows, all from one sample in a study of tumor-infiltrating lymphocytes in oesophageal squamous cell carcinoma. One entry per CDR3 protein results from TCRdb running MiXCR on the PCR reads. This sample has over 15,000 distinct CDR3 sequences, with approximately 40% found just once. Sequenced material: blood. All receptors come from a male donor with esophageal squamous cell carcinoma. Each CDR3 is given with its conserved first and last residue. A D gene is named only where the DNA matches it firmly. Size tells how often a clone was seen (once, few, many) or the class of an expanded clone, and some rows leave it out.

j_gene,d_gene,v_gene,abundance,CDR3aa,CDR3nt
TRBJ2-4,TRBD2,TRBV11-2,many,CASKLQRGAGDIQYF,TGTGCCAGCAAATTGCAGCGGGGGGCCGGAGACATTCAGTACTTC
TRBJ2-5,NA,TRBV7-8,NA,CASSLLETKTQYF,TGTGCCAGCAGCTTATTGGAGACTAAGACCCAGTACTTC
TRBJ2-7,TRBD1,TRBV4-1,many,CASSQGQGVLHEQYF,TGCGCCAGCAGCCAAGGACAGGGAGTCCTCCACGAGCAGTACTTC
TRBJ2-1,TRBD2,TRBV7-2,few,CASSFLAGRGANEQFF,TGTGCCAGCAGCTTCCTAGCGGGCCGTGGGGCCAATGAGCAGTTCTTC
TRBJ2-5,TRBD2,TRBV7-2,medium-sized,CASSLMSGGETQYF,TGTGCCAGCAGCCTAATGAGCGGGGGGGAGACCCAGTACTTC
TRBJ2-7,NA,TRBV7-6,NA,CASSLVAAGGDEQYF,TGTGCCAGCAGCTTAGTAGCTGCAGGAGGCGACGAGCAGTACTTC
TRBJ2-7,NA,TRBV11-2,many,CASSSQGYEQYF,TGTGCCAGCAGTTCCCAAGGATACGAGCAGTACTTC
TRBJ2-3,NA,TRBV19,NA,CASSKDGAFNPQGRGDLQYF,TGTGCCAGTAGTAAAGACGGAGCCTTCAATCCCCAGGGGAGGGGTGATCTGCAGTATTTT
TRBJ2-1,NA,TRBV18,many,CASSIPGSYNEQFF,TGTGCCAGCTCAATCCCGGGCTCCTACAATGAGCAGTTCTTC
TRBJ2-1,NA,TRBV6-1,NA,CASKVNRATYNEQFF,TGTGCCAGCAAAGTCAACAGGGCTACCTACAATGAGCAGTTCTTC
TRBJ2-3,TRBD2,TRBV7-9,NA,CASSLGLADFTDTQYF,TGTGCCAGCAGCTTAGGACTAGCGGATTTCACAGATACGCAGTATTTT
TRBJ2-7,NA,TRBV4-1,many,CASSQVEGAPYEQYF,TGCGCCAGCAGCCAGGTGGAAGGAGCCCCCTACGAGCAGTACTTC
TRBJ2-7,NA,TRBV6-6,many,CASSYGPNREQYF,TGTGCCAGCAGTTACGGGCCCAATCGGGAGCAGTACTTC
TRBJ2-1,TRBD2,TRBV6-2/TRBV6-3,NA,CASSYTSGGVNEQFF,TGTGCCAGCAGTTATACTAGCGGGGGGGTGAATGAGCAGTTCTTC
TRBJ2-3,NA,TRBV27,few,CASSLYPTGFGTDTQYF,TGTGCCAGCAGTTTATACCCCACGGGATTTGGCACAGATACGCAGTATTTT
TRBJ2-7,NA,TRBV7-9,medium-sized,CASSFKAYEQYF,TGTGCCAGCAGCTTTAAAGCCTACGAGCAGTACTTC
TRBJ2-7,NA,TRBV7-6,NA,CASSFNPGTYAQYF,TGTGCCAGCAGTTTCAATCCAGGGACCTACGCGCAGTACTTC
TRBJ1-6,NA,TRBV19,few,CASSIGSISPLHF,TGTGCCAGTAGTATCGGAAGTATTTCACCCCTCCACTTT
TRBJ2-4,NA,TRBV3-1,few,CASSQQVMGGSKNIQYF,TGTGCCAGCAGCCAACAGGTTATGGGGGGTTCCAAAAACATTCAGTACTTC
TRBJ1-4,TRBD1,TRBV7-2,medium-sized,CASSLTGGQEKLFF,TGTGCCAGCAGCCTAACAGGGGGTCAAGAAAAACTGTTTTTT
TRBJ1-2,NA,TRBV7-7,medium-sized,CAAGGAYGYTF,TGTGCTGCCGGTGGAGCCTATGGCTACACCTTC
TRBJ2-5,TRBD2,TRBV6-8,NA,CASSYMGTSGAQETQYF,TGTGCCAGCAGTTATATGGGGACTAGCGGGGCGCAAGAGACCCAGTACTTC
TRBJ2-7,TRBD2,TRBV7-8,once,CATGERGSYEQYF,TGTGCCACCGGGGAGCGGGGATCCTACGAGCAGTACTTC
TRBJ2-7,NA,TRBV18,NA,CASSPGTWQYF,TGTGCCAGCTCACCCGGGACTTGGCAGTACTTC
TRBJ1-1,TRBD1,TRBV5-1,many,CASRGQENTEAFF,TGCGCCAGCAGAGGACAGGAGAACACTGAAGCTTTCTTT
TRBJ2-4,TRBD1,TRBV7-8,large,CASSSITGDIQYF,TGTGCCAGCAGTTCAATCACAGGGGACATTCAGTACTTC
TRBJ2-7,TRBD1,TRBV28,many,CASSWGTGRSYEQYF,TGTGCCAGCAGTTGGGGGACAGGCCGCTCCTACGAGCAGTACTTC
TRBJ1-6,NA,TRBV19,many,CASSVEGGLGRSPLHF,TGTGCCAGTAGTGTCGAGGGAGGACTTGGAAGGTCACCCCTCCACTTT
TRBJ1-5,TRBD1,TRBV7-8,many,CASSLNQGDPQHF,TGTGCCAGCAGCTTGAATCAGGGGGACCCCCAGCATTTT